This T cell receptor (beta chain) was observed in a study of T cell responses to AZD1222 COVID-19 vaccine (dated by TCRdb to the early 2020s). A note on the overall study: TCR sequencing was performed for roughly 250 trial participants, of whom some 200 were given two doses of AZD1222 and approximately 25 were given two doses of MenACWY control vaccine. Trial participants were enrolled by age into subgroups of 18-55, 56-69 and 70-plus years, and roughly 150, 30 and 60 TCR-sequenced participants, respectively, were included in these subgroups.

Regarding this clone: It lacks a known antigen. No base qualities exist here, and no much larger clone lies one base off it.

Overall results and qualifications from the work: After two AZD1222 doses, both the breadth and the depth of spike-specific TCRs were significantly higher than at day 0 and than in MenACWY recipients. Conclusions about previously exposed vaccinees are limited, since just six or seven AZD1222 recipients were seropositive for SARS-CoV-2 at baseline. Epitopes outside the regions mutated in the B.1.351 and B.1.1.7 variants were reportedly recognized by nearly half of the unique spike-specific TCRs. Because no samples from the day 14 peak response were available, repertoires could be characterized only after the peak T cell response. Most participants were white British and females outnumbered males, and the authors suggested that clonal diversity may have been underestimated. The 56-69-year group was small, and its depth increase did not reach significance, likely because of low power. CD4 TCRs associated with the vaccine covered the entire spike protein, and the dominant responses were in regions 160-218 and 743-854.

The CDR3 regions of human TCRbeta chains were analyzed by immunosequencing. The paper's data handling went like this. TCRs in the repertoires were compared against a reference library of SARS-CoV-2-specific TCRs that had been generated with the MIRA antigen-specificity platform. Breadth was defined as the fraction of unique TCRs that were SARS-CoV-2-associated. Depth was defined as the fraction of total T cells that were SARS-CoV-2-associated. Using the MIRA data, every spike-specific TCR was mapped to the spike region that the TCR reacted to and assigned to either a CD4 or a CD8 class. Log10-transformed breadth and depth values were compared by one-way ANOVA with Sidak's multiple comparisons tests. The source is immuneACCESS, and TCRdb retained only in-frame sequences with V and J called. Part of the clones is not carried over; for the studies checked, unresolved V genes explain less than half of this, and the remainder is unexplained. D and trimming were read from the DNA, whereas the V and J calls and clone size are those reported in that table. A total of about 140,000 clones appear in this sample, roughly 92% of them only once. The ten largest clones capture under 1.5% of the sample.

The time point label, as the study defines it: about 28 days (+/-7) after the second vaccine dose. AZD1222 recipients whose second dose came at about 4 weeks and those whose second dose came at about 12 weeks were combined into one group, since spike-specific TCR depth and breadth did not differ between the two schedules. Samples from vaccinated people were obtained from the UK trials COV001 and COV002, which included a single-blind randomized controlled phase 2/3 trial of AZD1222 (ChAdOx1 nCoV-19) in healthy adults. Trial participant PBMC samples were collected at day 0 and day 28 after the second dose for TCRbeta chain sequencing. A distance of 17 bases separates the germline ends of V and J, which lose 6 bases and 0 bases respectively. The germline V gene (reference sequence) gives CDR1 as LNHDA and CDR2 as SQIVND. The CDR3 runs 17 residues from the cysteine to the phenylalanine. CDR3 DNA only is kept here, 51 bases in frame from base 1.

This receptor was obtained from an adult who received the AZD1222 COVID-19 vaccine. Source: peripheral blood, taken 28 days after the second AZD1222 dose. Recombination linked TRBV19 to TRBJ2-2; TRBD2 is perhaps the D gene, given 6 matching bases. The CDR3 reads as follows: CASRARPAGTNTGELFF. The DNA reads as follows: TGTGCCAGTAGGGCACGGCCAGCGGGCACGAACACCGGGGAGCTGTTTTTT.